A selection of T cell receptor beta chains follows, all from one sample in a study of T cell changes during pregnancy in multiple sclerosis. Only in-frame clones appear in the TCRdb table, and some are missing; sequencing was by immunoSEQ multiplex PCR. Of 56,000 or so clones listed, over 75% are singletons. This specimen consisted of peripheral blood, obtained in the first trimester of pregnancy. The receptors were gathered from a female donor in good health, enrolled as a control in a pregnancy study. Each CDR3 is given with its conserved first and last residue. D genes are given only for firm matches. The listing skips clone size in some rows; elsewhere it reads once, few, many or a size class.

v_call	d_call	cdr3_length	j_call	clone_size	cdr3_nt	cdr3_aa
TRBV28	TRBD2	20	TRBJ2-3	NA	TGTGCCAGCAGCCCCGCGGCGGGGCTAGCGGCAGCCCAAGGTGGGGATACGCAGTATTTT	CASSPAAGLAAAQGGDTQYF
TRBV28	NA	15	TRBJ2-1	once	TGTGCCAGCAGCCGGCTGGGCGTACGAAGCAATGAGCAGTTCTTC	CASSRLGVRSNEQFF
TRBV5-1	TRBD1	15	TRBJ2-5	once	TGCGCCAGCAGCTCCGGGACAGGGGTTGGAGAGACCCAGTACTTC	CASSSGTGVGETQYF
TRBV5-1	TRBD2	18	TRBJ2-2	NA	TGCGCCAGCAACCCCGGAGTACTAGCGGCGGCGAACACCGGGGAGCTGTTTTTT	CASNPGVLAAANTGELFF
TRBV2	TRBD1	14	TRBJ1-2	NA	TGTGCCAGCAGTGAAGGGACAGGGGGTTATGGCTACACCTTC	CASSEGTGGYGYTF
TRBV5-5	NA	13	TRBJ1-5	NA	TGTGCCAGCAGCTTGGTTCCGGGTCAGCCCCAGCATTTT	CASSLVPGQPQHF
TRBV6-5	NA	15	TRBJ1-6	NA	TGTGCCAGCAGTTACGGGGGCTCGGGTAATTCACCCCTCCACTTT	CASSYGGSGNSPLHF
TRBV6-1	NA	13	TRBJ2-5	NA	TGTGCCAGCAGTCGGGATTTGCAAGAGACCCAGTACTTC	CASSRDLQETQYF
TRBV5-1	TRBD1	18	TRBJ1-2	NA	TGCGCCAGCAGGAGGACTACGGGACAGGATGATCGGGGCTATGGCTACACCTTC	CASRRTTGQDDRGYGYTF
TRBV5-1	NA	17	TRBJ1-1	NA	TGCGCCAGCAGCTTGGCCGTGGGGGGATCCATGAACACTGAAGCTTTCTTT	CASSLAVGGSMNTEAFF
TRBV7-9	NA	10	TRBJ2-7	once	TGTGCCAGCAGCTCGTACGAGCAGTACTTC	CASSSYEQYF
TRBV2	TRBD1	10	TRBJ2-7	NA	TGTGCCAGCAGCAGGGACAGGGGATACTTC	CASSRDRGYF
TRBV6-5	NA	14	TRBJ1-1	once	TGTGCCAGCAGTTCGGGCAGGGTGAACACTGAAGCTTTCTTT	CASSSGRVNTEAFF
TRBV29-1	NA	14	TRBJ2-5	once	TGCATCCCGGGGGGGGAGGGGGCTTGGGAGACCCAGTACTTC	CIPGGEGAWETQYF
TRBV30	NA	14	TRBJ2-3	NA	TGTGCCTGGAGGCCTCGGGGGGCTACAGATACGCAGTATTTT	CAWRPRGATDTQYF
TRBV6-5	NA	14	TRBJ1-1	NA	TGTGCCAGCAACACCCGGCCAGGAAGTGGTGAAGCTTTCTTT	CASNTRPGSGEAFF
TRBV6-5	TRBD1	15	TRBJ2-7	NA	TGTGCCAGCTTTAGGAGACAGGGGATTTCCTACGAGCAGTACTTC	CASFRRQGISYEQYF
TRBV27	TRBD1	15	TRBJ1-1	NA	TGTGCCAGCAGTTTAGGACAGGGGTTTCGCACTGAAGCTTTCTTT	CASSLGQGFRTEAFF
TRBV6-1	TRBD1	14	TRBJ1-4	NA	TGTGCCACCTTACCCGGGACAGGGGAGGAAAAACTGTTTTTT	CATLPGTGEEKLFF
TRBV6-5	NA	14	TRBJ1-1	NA	TGTGCCAGCAGGGCGGGGCTGGGGAACACTGAAGCTTTCTTT	CASRAGLGNTEAFF
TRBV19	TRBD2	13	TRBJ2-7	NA	TGTGCCAGTAGCTATAGCGGGGCGTACGAGCAGTACTTC	CASSYSGAYEQYF
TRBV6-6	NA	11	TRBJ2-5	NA	TGTGCCAGCAGTTCGGCGACCACTAAGTACTTC	CASSSATTKYF
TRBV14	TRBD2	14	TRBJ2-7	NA	TGTGCCAGCAGCCAAGGTTCGGGGGGCTACGAGCAGTACTTC	CASSQGSGGYEQYF
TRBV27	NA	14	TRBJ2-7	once	TGTGCCAGCAGTTTATCCCGGGGGTCGGAAGAGCAGTACTTC	CASSLSRGSEEQYF
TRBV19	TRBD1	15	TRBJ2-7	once	TGTGCCAGTAGTATCGGGACAGCCGTGACCTACGAGCAGTACTTC	CASSIGTAVTYEQYF
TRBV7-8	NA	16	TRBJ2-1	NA	TGTGCCAGCAGCTTAGCGGGGGCGGCCGTTTCACATGAGCAGTTCTTC	CASSLAGAAVSHEQFF
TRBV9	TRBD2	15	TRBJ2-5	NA	TGTGCCAGCAGCGTAGCTAGCGGGGGGAAAGAGACCCAGTACTTC	CASSVASGGKETQYF
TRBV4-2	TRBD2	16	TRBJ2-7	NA	TGTGCCAGCAGCCCCCCTAGCGGGGGGGCCTCGTACGAGCAGTACTTC	CASSPPSGGASYEQYF
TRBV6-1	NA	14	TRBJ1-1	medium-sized	TGTGCCAGCAGTGGGGAGACGGTTTACACTGAAGCTTTCTTT	CASSGETVYTEAFF
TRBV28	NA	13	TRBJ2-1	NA	TGTGCCAGCAGTTTACAGCCGCGGGATGAGCAGTTCTTC	CASSLQPRDEQFF
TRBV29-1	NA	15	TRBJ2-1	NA	TGCAGCGCCGACCTCCTAGCGCAAACCTACAATGAGCAGTTCTTC	CSADLLAQTYNEQFF
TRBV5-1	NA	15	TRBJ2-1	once	TGCGCCAGCAGCCCTGAGTGGGGGCGTAACAATGAGCAGTTCTTC	CASSPEWGRNNEQFF
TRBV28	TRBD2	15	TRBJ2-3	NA	TGTGCCAGCAGTTTCGGCGGGAGCCGCCCAAATACGCAGTATTTT	CASSFGGSRPNTQYF
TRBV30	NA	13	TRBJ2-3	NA	TGTGCCTGGAGCCCCGGGGGGCGCGATACGCAGTATTTT	CAWSPGGRDTQYF
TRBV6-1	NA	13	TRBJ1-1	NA	TGTGCCAGCAGCCTTAGACACAACACTGAAGCTTTCTTT	CASSLRHNTEAFF
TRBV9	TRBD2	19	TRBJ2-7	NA	TGTGCCAGCACCGACTTGGAGAGACTAGCGGGGGCTAGCTCCTACGAGCAGTACTTC	CASTDLERLAGASSYEQYF
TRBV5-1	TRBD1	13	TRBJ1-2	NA	TGCGCCAGCAGTGGACAGGGTAACTATGGCTACACCTTC	CASSGQGNYGYTF
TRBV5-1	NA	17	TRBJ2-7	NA	TGCGCCAGCAGCTTGGATTTAGGTGGGCCGGGATCCTACGAGCAGTACTTC	CASSLDLGGPGSYEQYF
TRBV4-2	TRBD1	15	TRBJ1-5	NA	TGTGCCAGCAGCCAACAACAGGGGGGAAATCAGCCCCAGCATTTT	CASSQQQGGNQPQHF
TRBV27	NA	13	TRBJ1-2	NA	TGTGCCACTAGTACGTTCCCGAAGTTTGGCTACACCTTC	CATSTFPKFGYTF
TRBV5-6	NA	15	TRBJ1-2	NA	TGTGCCAGCAGCTTAGGGACATTAGCCTTTTATGGCTACACCTTC	CASSLGTLAFYGYTF
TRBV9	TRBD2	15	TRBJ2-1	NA	TGTGCCAGCAGCGTGGCCCTAGCGGGGGGGGATGAGCAGTTCTTC	CASSVALAGGDEQFF
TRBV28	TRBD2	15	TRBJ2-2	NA	TGTGCCAGCAGTTTACAGACTAGCGGCGCCGGGGAGCTGTTTTTT	CASSLQTSGAGELFF
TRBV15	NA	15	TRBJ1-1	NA	TGTGCCACCAGCAGAGATATGACAGCGAACACTGAAGCTTTCTTT	CATSRDMTANTEAFF
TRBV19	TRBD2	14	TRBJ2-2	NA	TGTGCCAGTACGACGGGACTAATATCCGGGGAGCTGTTTTTT	CASTTGLISGELFF
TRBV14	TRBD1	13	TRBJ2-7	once	TGTGCCAGCAGCCAGGGGACAGGGCGGGAGCAGTACTTC	CASSQGTGREQYF
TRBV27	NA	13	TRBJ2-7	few	TGTGCCAGCAGTTTATCCCTCTCCTACGAGCAGTACTTC	CASSLSLSYEQYF
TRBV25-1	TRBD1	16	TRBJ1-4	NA	TGTGCCAGCAGTGTAGGCCCACAGGGGGCTGCCGAAAAACTGTTTTTT	CASSVGPQGAAEKLFF
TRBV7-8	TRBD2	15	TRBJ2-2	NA	TGTGCCAGCAGCCCCGGGACTAGAAACACCGGGGAGCTGTTTTTT	CASSPGTRNTGELFF
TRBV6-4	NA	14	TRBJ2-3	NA	TGTGCCAGCAGTGATTCGGGGTTCACAGATACGCAGTATTTT	CASSDSGFTDTQYF
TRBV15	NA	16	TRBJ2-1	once	TGTGCCACCAGCAGCCGCCTAGCCCACTCCTACAATGAGCAGTTCTTC	CATSSRLAHSYNEQFF